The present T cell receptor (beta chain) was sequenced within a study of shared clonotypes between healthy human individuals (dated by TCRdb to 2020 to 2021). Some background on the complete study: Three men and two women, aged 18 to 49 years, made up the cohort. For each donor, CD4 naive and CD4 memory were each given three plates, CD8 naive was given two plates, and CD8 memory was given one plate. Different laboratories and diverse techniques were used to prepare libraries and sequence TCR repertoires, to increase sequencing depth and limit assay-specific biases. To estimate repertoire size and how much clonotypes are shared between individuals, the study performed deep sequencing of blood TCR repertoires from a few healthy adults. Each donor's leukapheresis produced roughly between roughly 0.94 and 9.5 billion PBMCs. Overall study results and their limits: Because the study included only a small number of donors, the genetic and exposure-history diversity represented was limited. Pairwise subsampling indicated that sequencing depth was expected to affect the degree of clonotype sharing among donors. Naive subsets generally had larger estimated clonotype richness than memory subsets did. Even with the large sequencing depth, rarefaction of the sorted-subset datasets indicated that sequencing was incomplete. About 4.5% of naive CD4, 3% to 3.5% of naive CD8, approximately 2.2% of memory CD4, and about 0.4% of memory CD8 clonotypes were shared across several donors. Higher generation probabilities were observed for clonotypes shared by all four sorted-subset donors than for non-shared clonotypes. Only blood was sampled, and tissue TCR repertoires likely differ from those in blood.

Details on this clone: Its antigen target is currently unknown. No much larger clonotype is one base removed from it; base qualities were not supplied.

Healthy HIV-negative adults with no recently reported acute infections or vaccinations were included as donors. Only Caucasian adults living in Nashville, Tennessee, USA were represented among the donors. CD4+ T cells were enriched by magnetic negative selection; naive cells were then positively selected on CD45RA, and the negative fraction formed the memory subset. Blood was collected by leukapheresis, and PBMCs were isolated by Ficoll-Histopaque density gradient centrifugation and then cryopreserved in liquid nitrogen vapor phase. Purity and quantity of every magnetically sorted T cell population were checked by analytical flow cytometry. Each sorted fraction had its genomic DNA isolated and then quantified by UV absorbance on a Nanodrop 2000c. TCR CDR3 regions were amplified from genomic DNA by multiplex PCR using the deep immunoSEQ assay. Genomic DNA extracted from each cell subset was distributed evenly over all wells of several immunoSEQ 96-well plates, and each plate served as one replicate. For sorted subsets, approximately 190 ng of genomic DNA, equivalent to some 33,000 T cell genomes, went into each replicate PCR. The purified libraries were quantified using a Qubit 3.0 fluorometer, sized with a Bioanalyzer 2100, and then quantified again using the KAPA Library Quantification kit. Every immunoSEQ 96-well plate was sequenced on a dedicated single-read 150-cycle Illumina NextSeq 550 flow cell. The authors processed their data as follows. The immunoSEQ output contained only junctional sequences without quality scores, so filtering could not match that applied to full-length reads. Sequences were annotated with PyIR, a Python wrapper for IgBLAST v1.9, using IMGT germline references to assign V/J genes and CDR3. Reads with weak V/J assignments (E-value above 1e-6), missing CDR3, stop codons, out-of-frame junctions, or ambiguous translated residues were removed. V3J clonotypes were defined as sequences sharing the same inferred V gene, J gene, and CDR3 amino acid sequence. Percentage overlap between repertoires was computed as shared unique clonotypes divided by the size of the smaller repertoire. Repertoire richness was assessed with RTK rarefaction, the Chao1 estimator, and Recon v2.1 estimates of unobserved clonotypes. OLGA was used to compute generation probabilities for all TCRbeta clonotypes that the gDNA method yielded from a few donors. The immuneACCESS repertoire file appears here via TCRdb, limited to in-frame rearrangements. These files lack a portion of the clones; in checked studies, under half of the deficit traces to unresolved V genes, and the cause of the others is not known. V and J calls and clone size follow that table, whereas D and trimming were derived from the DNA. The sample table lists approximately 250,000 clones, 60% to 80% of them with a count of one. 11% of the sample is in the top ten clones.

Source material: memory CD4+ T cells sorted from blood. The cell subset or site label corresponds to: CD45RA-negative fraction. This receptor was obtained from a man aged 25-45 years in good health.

The CDR3 amino acid sequence is: CASSLRAGGQFF. The DNA reads as follows: TGTGCCAGCAGCTTAAGGGCGGGAGGGCAGTTCTTC. The chain was built from TRBV11-2 and TRBJ2-1; 8 bases in the junction line up with TRBD2. Clipping removes 2 bases from V and 12 bases from J, with 3 as the unmatched junction base count. The germline V gene gives CDR1 as SGHAT and CDR2 as FQNNGV. CDR3 length: 12 amino acids, cysteine to phenylalanine. Only the CDR3 part of the read is kept: 36 bases, read in frame from the first base.